The 5 T cell receptor beta chains below were found in one sample sequenced in a study of T cell responses to AZD1222 COVID-19 vaccine. TCRdb's copy holds only in-frame clones and misses some; the assay was immunoSEQ multiplex PCR. The sample lists more than 90,000 clones, over 75% seen once, with roughly 10% in the top ten. The sample here was peripheral blood, taken 28 days after the second AZD1222 dose. The receptors were sampled from an adult who received the AZD1222 COVID-19 vaccine.

The V call is TRBV3-1 (or the pseudogene TRBV3-2), the J call TRBJ1-5; D is unresolved. V lost 1 base, J lost 0 bases, and 16 bases lay in between. This CDR3 spans 18 amino acids. Germline CDR1 LGHDT, CDR2 YNNKEL (reference sequence). The CDR3 reads CASSQGPTLDYSNQPQHF. The DNA for the CDR3 is TGTGCCAGCAGCCAAGGGCCTACCTTAGACTATAGCAATCAGCCCCAGCATTTT.

This chain uses TRBV5-1 with TRBJ2-7; 10 bases are shared with TRBD1. CDR1 and CDR2 from the germline V gene are SGHRS and YFSETQ. V lost 4 bases to trimming and J lost 2 bases; unmatched junction nucleotides: 3. The CDR3 has 14 amino acids. The CDR3 DNA is TGCGCCAGCAGCGCGGGACAGGGGACCTACGAGCAGTACTTC. Encoded protein: CASSAGQGTYEQYF.

The V gene is TRBV15, the J gene TRBJ1-1; 8 bases line up with TRBD1. The germline V gene encodes CDR1 LNHNV and CDR2 YYDKDF (reference sequence). The CDR3 extends over 15 amino acids. The J segment lost 4 bases and the V segment lost 7 bases, leaving 11 bases of the junction unmatched. The CDR3 DNA follows: TGTGCCACCAAGCGGACCGCAGGGACAGGCACTGAAGCTTTCTTT. Translated: CATKRTAGTGTEAFF.

The chain couples TRBV6-1 to TRBJ1-4; D may be TRBD1 (5 bases). Germline lookup yields CDR1 MNHNS and CDR2 SASEGT. Trimming took 0 bases from V and 8 from J, leaving 16 bases between them. This CDR3 is 16 amino acids long. This CDR3 is CASSEAAAGSFEKLFF. The CDR3 DNA reads as TGTGCCAGCAGTGAAGCGGCGGCAGGGTCTTTCGAAAAACTGTTTTTT.

This chain connects TRBV12-3 or TRBV12-4 to TRBJ2-6, with unresolved D. The V end lost 6 bases, the J end lost 4 bases, and 7 bases lay between the germline ends. The CDR3 sequence is 13 residues long. The CDR3 reads CASRDYGANVLTF. Written as DNA, the CDR3 is TGTGCCAGCAGGGATTACGGGGCCAACGTCCTGACTTTC.